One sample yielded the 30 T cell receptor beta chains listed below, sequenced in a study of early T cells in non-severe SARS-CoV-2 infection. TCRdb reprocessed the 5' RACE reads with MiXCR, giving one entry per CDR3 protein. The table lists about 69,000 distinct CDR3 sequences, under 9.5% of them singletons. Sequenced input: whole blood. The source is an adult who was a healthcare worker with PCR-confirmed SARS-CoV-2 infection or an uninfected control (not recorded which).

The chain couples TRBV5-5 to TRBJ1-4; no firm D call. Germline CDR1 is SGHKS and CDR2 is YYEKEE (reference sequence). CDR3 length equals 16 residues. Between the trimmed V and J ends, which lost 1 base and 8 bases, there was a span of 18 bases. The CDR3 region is CASSLNNPRTREKLFF. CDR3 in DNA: TGTGCCAGCAGCTTGAACAATCCGCGGACTAGGGAAAAACTGTTTTTT.

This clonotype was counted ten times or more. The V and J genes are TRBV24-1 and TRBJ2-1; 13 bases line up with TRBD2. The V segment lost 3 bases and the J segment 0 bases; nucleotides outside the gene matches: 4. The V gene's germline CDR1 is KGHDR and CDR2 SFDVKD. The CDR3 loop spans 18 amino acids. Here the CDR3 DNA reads TGTGCCACCAGTGATGGACTAGCGGGAGTTCCCTCCTACAATGAGCAGTTCTTC. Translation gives CATSDGLAGVPSYNEQFF.

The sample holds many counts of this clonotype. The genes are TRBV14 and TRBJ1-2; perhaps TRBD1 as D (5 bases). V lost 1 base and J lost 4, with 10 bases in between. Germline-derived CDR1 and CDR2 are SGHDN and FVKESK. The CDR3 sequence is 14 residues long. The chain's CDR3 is CASSQVQGPYGYTF. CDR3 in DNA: TGTGCCAGCAGCCAAGTTCAGGGTCCCTATGGCTACACCTTC.

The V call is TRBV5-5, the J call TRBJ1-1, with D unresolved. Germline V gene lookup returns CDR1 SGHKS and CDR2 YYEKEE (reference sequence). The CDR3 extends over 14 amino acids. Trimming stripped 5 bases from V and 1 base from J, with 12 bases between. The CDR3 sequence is CASRDPIWNTEAFF. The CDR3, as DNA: TGTGCCAGCAGAGACCCCATTTGGAACACTGAAGCTTTCTTT.

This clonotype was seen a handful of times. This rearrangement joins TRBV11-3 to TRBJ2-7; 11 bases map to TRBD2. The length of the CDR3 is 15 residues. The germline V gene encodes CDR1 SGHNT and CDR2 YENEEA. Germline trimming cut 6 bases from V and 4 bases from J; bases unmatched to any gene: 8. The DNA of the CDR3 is TGTGCCAGCAGTCCCGGGACTAGCGGTAAATACGAGCAGTACTTC. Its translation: CASSPGTSGKYEQYF.

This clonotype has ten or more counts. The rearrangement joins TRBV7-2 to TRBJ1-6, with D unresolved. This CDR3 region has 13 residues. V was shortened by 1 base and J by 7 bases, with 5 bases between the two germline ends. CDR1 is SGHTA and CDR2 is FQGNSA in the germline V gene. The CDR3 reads CASSLELNSPLHF. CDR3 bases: TGTGCCAGCAGCTTAGAATTGAATTCACCCCTCCACTTT. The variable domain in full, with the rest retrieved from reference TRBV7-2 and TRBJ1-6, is GAGVSQSPSNKVTEKGKDVELRCDPISGHTALYWYRQSLGQGLEFLIYFQGNSAPDKSGLPSDRFSAERTGGSVSTLTIQRTQQEDSAVYLCASSLELNSPLHFGNGTRLTVT.

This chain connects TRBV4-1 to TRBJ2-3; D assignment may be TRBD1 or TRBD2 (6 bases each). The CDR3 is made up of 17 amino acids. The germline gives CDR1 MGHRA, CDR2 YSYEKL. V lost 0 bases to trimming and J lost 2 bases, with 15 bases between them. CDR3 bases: TGCGCCAGCAGCCAAGATTTAGGGGGACTCAACACAGATACGCAGTATTTT. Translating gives CASSQDLGGLNTDTQYF.

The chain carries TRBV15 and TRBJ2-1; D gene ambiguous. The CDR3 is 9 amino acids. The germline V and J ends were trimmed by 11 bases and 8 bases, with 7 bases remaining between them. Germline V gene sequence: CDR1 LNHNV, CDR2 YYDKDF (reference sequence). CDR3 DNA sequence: TGTGCCGCCTTGGATGAGCAGTTCTTC. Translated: CAALDEQFF.

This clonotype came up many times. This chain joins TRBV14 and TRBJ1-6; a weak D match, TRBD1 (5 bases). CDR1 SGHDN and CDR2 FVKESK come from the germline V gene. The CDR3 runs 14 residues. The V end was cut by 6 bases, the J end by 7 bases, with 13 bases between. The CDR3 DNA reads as TGTGCCAGCAGACAACTGGGGGTAAATTCACCCCTCCACTTT. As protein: CASRQLGVNSPLHF. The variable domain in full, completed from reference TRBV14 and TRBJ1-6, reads EAGVTQFPSHSVIEKGQTVTLRCDPISGHDNLYWYRRVMGKEIKFLLHFVKESKQDESGMPNNRFLAERTGGTYSTLKVQPAELEDSGVYFCASRQLGVNSPLHFGNGTRLTVT.

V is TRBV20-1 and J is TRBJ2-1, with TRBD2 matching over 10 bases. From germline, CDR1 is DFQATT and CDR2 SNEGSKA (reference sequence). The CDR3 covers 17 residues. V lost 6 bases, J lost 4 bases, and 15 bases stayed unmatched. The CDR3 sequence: CSAKPSGGARLYNEQFF. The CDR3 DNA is TGCAGTGCGAAACCTAGCGGGGGTGCACGCCTTTACAATGAGCAGTTCTTC.

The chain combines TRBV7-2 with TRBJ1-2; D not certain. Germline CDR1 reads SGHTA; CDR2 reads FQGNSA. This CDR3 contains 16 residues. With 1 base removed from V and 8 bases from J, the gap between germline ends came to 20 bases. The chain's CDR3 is CASSLGGSTIPGGYTF. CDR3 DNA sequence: TGTGCCAGCAGCTTAGGCGGGTCAACTATCCCGGGAGGCTACACCTTC.

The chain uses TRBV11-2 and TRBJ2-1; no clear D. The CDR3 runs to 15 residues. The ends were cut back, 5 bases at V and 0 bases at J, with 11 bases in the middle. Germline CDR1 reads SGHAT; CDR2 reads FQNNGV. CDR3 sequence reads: CASSTRLSSYNEQFF. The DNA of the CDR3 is TGTGCCAGCAGCACCAGGCTGAGCTCCTACAATGAGCAGTTCTTC.

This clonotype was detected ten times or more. CDR3 DNA sequence: TGCAGCGTTTCCACGGGGAGTAGCACAGATACGCAGTATTTT. Translation: CSVSTGSSTDTQYF. This chain connects TRBV29-1 to TRBJ2-3; D perhaps matches TRBD2 (5 bases). V shed 5 bases and J shed 0 bases, with 12 bases lying between them. The CDR3 totals 14 residues. Germline V gene sequence: CDR1 SQVTM, CDR2 ANQGSEA.

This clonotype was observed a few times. CDR3 nucleotides: TGTGCCAGCAGCCAGGATGCCGGGAGCTCCTACAATGAGCAGTTCTTC. Protein: CASSQDAGSSYNEQFF. This chain uses TRBV14 with TRBJ2-1; the D gene is possibly TRBD2 (6 bases). V lost 3 bases to trimming and J lost 0 bases, with 12 bases between them. The CDR3 sequence is 16 residues long. The germline gives CDR1 SGHDN, CDR2 FVKESK.

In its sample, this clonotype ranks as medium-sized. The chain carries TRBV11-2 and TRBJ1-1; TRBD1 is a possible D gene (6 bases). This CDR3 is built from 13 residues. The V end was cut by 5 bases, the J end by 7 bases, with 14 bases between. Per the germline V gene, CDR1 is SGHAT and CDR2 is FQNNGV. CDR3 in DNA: TGTGCCAGCAGCCCCTTACAGGGCAATGAAGCTTTCTTT. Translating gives CASSPLQGNEAFF. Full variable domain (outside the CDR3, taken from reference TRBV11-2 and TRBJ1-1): EAGVAQSPRYKIIEKRQSVAFWCNPISGHATLYWYQQILGQGPKLLIQFQNNGVVDDSQLPKDRFSAERLKGVDSTLKIQPAKLEDSAVYLCASSPLQGNEAFFGQGTRLTVV.

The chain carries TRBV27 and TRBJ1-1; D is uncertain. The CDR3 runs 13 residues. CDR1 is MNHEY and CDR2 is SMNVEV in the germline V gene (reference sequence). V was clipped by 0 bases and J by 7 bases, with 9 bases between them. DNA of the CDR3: TGTGCCAGCAGTTTATCAAGTCAGAATGAAGCTTTCTTT. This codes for CASSLSSQNEAFF.

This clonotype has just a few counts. Here the CDR3 reads CASSQGRVTHEQYF. The DNA for the CDR3 is TGTGCCAGCAGCCAAGGTCGCGTGACTCACGAGCAGTACTTC. V usage is TRBV4-2 and J usage is TRBJ2-7, with no clear D. Between the trimmed V and J ends, which lost 1 base and 5 bases, there was a span of 12 bases. Germline CDR1 is LGHNA and CDR2 is YNFKEQ. CDR3 size: 14 residues.

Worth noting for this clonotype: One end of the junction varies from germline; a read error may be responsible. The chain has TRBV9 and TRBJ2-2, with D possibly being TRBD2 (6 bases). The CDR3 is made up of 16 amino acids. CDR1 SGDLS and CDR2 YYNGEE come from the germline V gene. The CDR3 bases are TGTGCCAGCAGCGTAGCAGGGAGGCTGAACTCCGGGGAGCTGTTTTTT. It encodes CASSVAGRLNSGELFF.

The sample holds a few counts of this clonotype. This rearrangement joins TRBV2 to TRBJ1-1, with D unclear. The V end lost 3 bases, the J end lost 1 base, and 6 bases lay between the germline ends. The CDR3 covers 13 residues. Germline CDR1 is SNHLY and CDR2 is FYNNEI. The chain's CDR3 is CASSEAENTEAFF. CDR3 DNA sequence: TGTGCCAGCAGTGAGGCAGAGAACACTGAAGCTTTCTTT.

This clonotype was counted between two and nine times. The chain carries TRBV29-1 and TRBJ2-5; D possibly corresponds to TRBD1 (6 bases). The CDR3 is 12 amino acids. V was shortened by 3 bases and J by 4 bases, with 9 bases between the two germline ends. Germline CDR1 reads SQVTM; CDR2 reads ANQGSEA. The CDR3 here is CSVDRGGETQYF. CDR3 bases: TGCAGCGTTGATAGAGGGGGAGAGACCCAGTACTTC.

DNA of the CDR3: TGTGCCAGTAGTACCCACCAGGAGGGTCAGCCCCAGCATTTT. Translation: CASSTHQEGQPQHF. This chain connects TRBV19 to TRBJ1-5, with unresolved D. The CDR3 extends over 14 amino acids. Germline V CDR1 and CDR2: LNHDA, SQIVND (reference sequence). Trimming shortened V by 4 bases and J by 6 bases, and 13 bases separated the two germline ends.

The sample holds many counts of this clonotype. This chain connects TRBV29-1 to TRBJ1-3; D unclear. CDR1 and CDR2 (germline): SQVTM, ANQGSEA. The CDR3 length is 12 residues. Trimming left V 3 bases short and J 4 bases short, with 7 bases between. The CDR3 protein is CSVESYGNTIYF. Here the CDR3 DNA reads TGCAGCGTTGAGAGCTACGGAAACACCATATATTTT.

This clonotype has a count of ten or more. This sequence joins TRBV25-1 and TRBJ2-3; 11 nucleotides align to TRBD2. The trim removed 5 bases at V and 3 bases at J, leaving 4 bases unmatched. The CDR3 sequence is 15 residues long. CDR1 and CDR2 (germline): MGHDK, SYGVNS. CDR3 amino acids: CASSYASGRTDTQYF. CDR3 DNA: TGTGCCAGCAGTTACGCTAGCGGGAGGACAGATACGCAGTATTTT.

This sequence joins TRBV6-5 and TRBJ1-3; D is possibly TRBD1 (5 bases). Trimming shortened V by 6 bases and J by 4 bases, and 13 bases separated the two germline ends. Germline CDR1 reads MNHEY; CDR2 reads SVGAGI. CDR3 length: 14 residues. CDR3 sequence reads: CASRPTGGGNTIYF. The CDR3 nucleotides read TGTGCCAGCAGGCCTACAGGCGGAGGAAACACCATATATTTT.

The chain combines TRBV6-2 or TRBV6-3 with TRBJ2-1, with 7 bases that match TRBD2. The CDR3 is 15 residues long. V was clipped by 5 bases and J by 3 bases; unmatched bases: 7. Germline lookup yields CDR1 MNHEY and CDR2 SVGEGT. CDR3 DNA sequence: TGTGCCAGCAGTCTCCGGGACTACCTCTACAATGAGCAGTTCTTC. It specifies CASSLRDYLYNEQFF.

CDR3 sequence (DNA): TGCGCCAGCAGCTTGGGGGTGAACGAGCAGTACTTC. This sequence encodes CASSLGVNEQYF. The J gene is TRBJ2-7, the V gene TRBV5-1, with D uncertain. The CDR3 extends over 12 amino acids. V lost 0 bases to trimming and J lost 5 bases, with 6 bases between them. Germline V gene data show CDR1 as SGHRS and CDR2 as YFSETQ.

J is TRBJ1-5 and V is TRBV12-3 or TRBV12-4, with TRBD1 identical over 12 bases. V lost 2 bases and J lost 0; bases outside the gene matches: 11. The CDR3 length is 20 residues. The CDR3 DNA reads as TGTGCCAGCAGTTTAAATCTGCGGGACAGGGGGCTCATTAGCAATCAGCCCCAGCATTTT. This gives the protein CASSLNLRDRGLISNQPQHF.

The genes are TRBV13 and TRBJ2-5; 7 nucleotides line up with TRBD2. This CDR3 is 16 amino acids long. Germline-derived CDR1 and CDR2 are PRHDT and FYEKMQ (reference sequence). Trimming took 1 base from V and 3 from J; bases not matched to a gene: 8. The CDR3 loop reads CASSLERDLPKETQYF. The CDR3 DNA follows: TGTGCCAGCAGCTTAGAGCGGGACCTCCCCAAAGAGACCCAGTACTTC.

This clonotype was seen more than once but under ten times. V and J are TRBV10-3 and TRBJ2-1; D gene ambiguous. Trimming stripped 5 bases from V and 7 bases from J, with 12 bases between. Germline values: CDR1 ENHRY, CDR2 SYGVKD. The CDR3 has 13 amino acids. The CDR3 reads CAISPGTGNEQFF. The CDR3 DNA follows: TGTGCCATCAGTCCCGGTACCGGGAATGAGCAGTTCTTC.

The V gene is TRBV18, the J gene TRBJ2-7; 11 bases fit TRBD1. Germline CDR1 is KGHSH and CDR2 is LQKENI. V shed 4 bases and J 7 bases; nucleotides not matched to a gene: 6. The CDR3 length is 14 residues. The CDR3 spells CASSLGQGAGEQYF. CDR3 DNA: TGTGCCAGCTCACTCGGACAGGGGGCTGGGGAGCAGTACTTC.